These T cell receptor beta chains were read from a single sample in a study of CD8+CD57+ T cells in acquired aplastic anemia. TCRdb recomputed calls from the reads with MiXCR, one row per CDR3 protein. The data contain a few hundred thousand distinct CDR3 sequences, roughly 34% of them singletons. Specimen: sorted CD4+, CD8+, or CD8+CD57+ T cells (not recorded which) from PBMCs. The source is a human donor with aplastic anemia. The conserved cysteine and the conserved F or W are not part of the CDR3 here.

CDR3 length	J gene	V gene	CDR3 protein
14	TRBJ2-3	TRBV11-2	ASSLGHGEVTDTQY
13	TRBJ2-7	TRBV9	ASSAGDSRFYEQY
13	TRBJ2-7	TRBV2	ASSDTGTGLYEQY
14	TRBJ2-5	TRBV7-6	ASSLGGQGAGETQY
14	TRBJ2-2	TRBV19	ASSIGTGANTGELF
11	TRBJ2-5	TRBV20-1	SARGQGQETQY
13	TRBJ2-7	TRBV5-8	ASSLAAGGPSEQY
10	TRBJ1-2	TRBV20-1	SAKAGVGGYT
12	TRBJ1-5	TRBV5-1	ASSLDVSNQPQH
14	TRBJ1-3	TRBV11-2	ASSLGAGASGNTIY
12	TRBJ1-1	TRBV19	ASSIFVRGTEAF
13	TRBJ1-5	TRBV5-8	ASSLSGDSNRPQH
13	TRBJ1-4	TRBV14	ASSQALGTGEKLF
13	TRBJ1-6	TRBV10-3	ASSRPGQGASPLH
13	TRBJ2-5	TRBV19	ASSIGRGNQETQY
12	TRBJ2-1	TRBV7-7	ASSVAGGPTEQF
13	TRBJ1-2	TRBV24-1	ATSDPGQDSGGYT
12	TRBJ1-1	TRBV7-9	ASSLASILIEAF
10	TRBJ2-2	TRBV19	ASSILTGELF
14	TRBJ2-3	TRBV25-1	ASSYGLAGRFDTQY
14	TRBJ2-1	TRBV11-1	ASSLTYGRARNEQF
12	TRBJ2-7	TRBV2	ASSSSGLIYEQY
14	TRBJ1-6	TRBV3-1	ASSRTPDRGNSPLH
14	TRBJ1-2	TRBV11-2	ASSYRTLTRDYGYT
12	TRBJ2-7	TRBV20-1	SARGQGLTYEQY